Below are 7 T cell receptor beta chains sequenced from a single sample in a study of control samples from healthy donors and cancer patients. Generated by immunoSEQ multiplex PCR, the TCRdb table keeps only in-frame clones and is missing some. This table has under 30,000 clones, around 80% appearing once. Sequencing input: PBMCs. The receptors here all came from a man aged 55-75 years with head and neck cancer.

The genes are TRBV7-8 and TRBJ1-1; no definite D call. Germline assignment: CDR1 SGHVS and CDR2 FQNEAQ. This CDR3 region has 15 residues. The V gene lost 6 bases and the J gene lost 0 bases, with 14 bases spanning the gap. In nucleotides, the CDR3 is TGTGCCAGCAGTCTTTACCTTTCGCTGAACACTGAAGCTTTCTTT. This sequence encodes CASSLYLSLNTEAFF.

This clone was seen more than once but under ten times. The V gene is TRBV7-9, the J gene TRBJ2-7; D unclear. The V gene lost 7 bases and the J gene lost 6 bases, with 19 bases spanning the gap. The length of the CDR3 is 14 residues. The germline gives CDR1 SEHNR, CDR2 FQNEAQ (reference sequence). The CDR3 reads CASTLSGLTAEQYF. CDR3 nucleotide sequence: TGTGCCAGCACCCTATCTGGGCTAACCGCCGAGCAGTACTTC.

V usage is TRBV28 and J usage is TRBJ2-7; D is undetermined. Trimming took 3 bases from V and 3 from J, leaving 12 bases between them. From germline, CDR1 is MDHEN and CDR2 SYDVKM. The CDR3 contains 14 residues. This CDR3 is CASSFGSPNYEQYF. The CDR3 DNA is TGTGCCAGCAGTTTTGGTAGCCCGAACTACGAGCAGTACTTC.

The chain combines TRBV11-2 with TRBJ2-5; D is tentatively TRBD1 or TRBD2 (5 bases each). Germline values: CDR1 SGHAT, CDR2 FQNNGV. The CDR3 runs 14 residues. V gave up 3 bases and J gave up 1 base, with 9 bases separating them. The CDR3 spells CASSFPGTQETQYF. CDR3 in DNA: TGTGCCAGCAGCTTCCCCGGGACCCAAGAGACCCAGTACTTC.

The chain carries TRBV6-4 and TRBJ2-3, with D tentatively TRBD1 or TRBD2 (5 bases each). Germline CDR1 and CDR2: MRHNA and SNTAGT. V was pared by 3 bases and J by 1 base, with 8 bases between. This CDR3 spans 14 amino acids. CDR3 DNA sequence: TGTGCCAGCAGTGAGAGGGGTGGCACAGATACGCAGTATTTT. This gives the protein CASSERGGTDTQYF.

This chain connects TRBV5-1 to TRBJ2-3, with 11 bases matching TRBD2. The CDR3 is made up of 16 amino acids. Germline V CDR1 and CDR2: SGHRS, YFSETQ. After removal of 4 bases from V and 3 bases from J, the junction contained 7 bases not matched to a gene. The CDR3 DNA reads TGCGCCAGCAGCATCGGGACTAGCGGTAATACAGATACGCAGTATTTT. Translated: CASSIGTSGNTDTQYF.

The chain uses TRBV28 and TRBJ1-2; D is unresolved. Deletions cut 2 bases from V and 6 bases from J, with 13 bases between. Per germline, CDR1 MDHEN and CDR2 SYDVKM. The CDR3 contains 14 residues. CDR3 region: CASSLNGVLNGYTF. The CDR3 DNA reads as TGTGCCAGCAGTTTAAATGGAGTTTTAAATGGCTACACCTTC.